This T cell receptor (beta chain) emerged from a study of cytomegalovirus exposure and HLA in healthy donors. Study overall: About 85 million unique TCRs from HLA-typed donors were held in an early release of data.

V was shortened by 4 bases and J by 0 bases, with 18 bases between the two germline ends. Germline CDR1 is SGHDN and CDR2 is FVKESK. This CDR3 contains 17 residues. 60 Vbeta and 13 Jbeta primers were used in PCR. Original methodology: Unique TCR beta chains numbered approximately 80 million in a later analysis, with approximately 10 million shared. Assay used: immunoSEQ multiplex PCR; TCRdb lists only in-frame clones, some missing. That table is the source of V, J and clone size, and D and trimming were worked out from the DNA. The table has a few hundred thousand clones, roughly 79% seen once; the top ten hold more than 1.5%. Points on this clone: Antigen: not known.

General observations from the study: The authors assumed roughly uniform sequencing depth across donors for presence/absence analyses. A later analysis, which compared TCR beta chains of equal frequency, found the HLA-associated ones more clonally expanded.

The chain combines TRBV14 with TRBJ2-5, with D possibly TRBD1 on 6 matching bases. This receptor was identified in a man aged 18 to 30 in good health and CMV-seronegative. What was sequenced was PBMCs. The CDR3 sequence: CASSPLVGATYQETQYF. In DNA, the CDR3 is TGTGCCAGCAGCCCCCTAGTGGGGGCCACGTACCAAGAGACCCAGTACTTC.